This TCR beta chain stems from a study of blood T cell repertoires in COVID-19. On the study more broadly: Nucleic acid was either cDNA or gDNA, and it came from T cells, B-cell-depleted T cells, or PBMCs.

Produced via immunoSEQ multiplex PCR; TCRdb's table is partial and in-frame only. This sample yields 100,000 to 150,000 clones, of which roughly 85% are seen a single time; around 25% belongs to the top ten. This CDR3 has 14 residues. The V end lost 5 bases, the J end lost 15 bases, and 22 bases lay between the germline ends. Germline lookup yields CDR1 LNHDA and CDR2 SQIVND (reference sequence). The receptor's source is a human donor in a cohort sampled during active COVID-19. Sequences were obtained from peripheral blood. The genes are TRBV19 and TRBJ2-2; possible D gene TRBD1, 6 bases. This CDR3 is CASSVQGPHRTVFF. The CDR3 nucleotides read TGTGCCAGTAGTGTACAGGGACCGCACCGGACGGTGTTTTTT. The complete variable domain, with remaining parts taken from reference TRBV19 and TRBJ2-2, reads DGGITQSPKYLFRKEGQNVTLSCEQNLNHDAMYWYRQDPGQGLRLIYYSQIVNDFQKGDIAEGYSVSREKKESFPLTVTSAQKNPTAFYLCASSVQGPHRTVFFGEGSRLTVL.